Shown below are 7 T cell receptor beta chains from a single sample sequenced in a study of blood T cell repertoires in COVID-19. Generated by immunoSEQ multiplex PCR, the TCRdb table keeps only in-frame clones and is missing some. The sample lists 200,000 to 250,000 clones; 82% were seen once. The specimen sequenced was PBMCs or T cells enriched from blood (not recorded which). The receptor set was obtained from a woman in her fifties or sixties who had recovered from COVID-19.

The chain has TRBV12-5 and TRBJ1-1; tentative D call: TRBD1 (6 bases). V was pared by 6 bases and J by 6 bases, with 17 bases between. From germline, CDR1 is LGHNT and CDR2 FRNRAP. The CDR3 is 14 residues long. CDR3 residues: CASGPTSGAPEAFF. CDR3 coding DNA: TGTGCTAGTGGGCCAACATCAGGGGCCCCTGAAGCTTTCTTT.

V is TRBV6-2 or TRBV6-3 and J is TRBJ2-7; D might be TRBD1 (6 bases). V shed 5 bases and J shed 5 bases, with 19 bases lying between them. Germline loops: CDR1 MNHEY, CDR2 SVGEGT. The CDR3 has 15 residues. The CDR3 is CASSKRPGQRNEQYF. The CDR3 coding sequence is TGTGCCAGCAGTAAAAGGCCGGGACAAAGGAACGAGCAGTACTTC.

The rearrangement uses TRBV27 and TRBJ2-7, with a weak D call TRBD1 (6 bases). CDR1 is MNHEY and CDR2 is SMNVEV in the germline V gene (reference sequence). V lost 5 bases and J lost 6, with 14 bases in between. The CDR3 covers 13 residues. The CDR3 DNA is TGTGCCAGCAGTGCCGGGACACAGCGCGAGCAGTACTTC. It is translated as CASSAGTQREQYF.

This rearrangement joins TRBV6-7 to TRBJ2-7; 11 positions match TRBD2. TRBV6-7 is recorded as an ORF, its role being uncertain. The CDR3 extends over 14 amino acids. The V segment lost 2 bases and the J segment 7 bases; nucleotides outside the gene matches: 4. The CDR3 DNA reads as TGTGCCAGCAGTTACACTAGCGGGAGTGAGGAGCAGTACTTC. As protein: CASSYTSGSEEQYF.

V usage is TRBV3-1 (or the pseudogene TRBV3-2) and J usage is TRBJ1-1, with TRBD1 identical over 7 bases. This CDR3 region has 15 residues. Germline assignment: CDR1 LGHDT and CDR2 YNNKEL (reference sequence). J was trimmed by 1 base and V by 4 bases; bases with no gene match: 6. CDR3 in DNA: TGTGCCAGCAGCCCCTTCCAGGGGGGGAACACTGAAGCTTTCTTT. This sequence encodes CASSPFQGGNTEAFF.

The V call is TRBV7-7, the J call TRBJ1-4; D remains unclear. CDR1 is SSHAT, CDR2 FNYEAQ, per germline (reference sequence). V lost 5 bases, J lost 5 bases, and 12 bases lay in between. The CDR3 loop spans 14 amino acids. CDR3 nucleotides: TGTGCCAGCAGCCTTGTACAGCTAAATGAAAAACTGTTTTTT. It encodes CASSLVQLNEKLFF.

V usage is TRBV5-4 and J usage is TRBJ1-3; tentative D call: TRBD1 (6 bases). Trimming pared 5 bases from V and 6 bases from J, leaving 15 bases between. Germline CDR1 SGHNT, CDR2 YYREEE (reference sequence). There are 14 residues in the CDR3. As DNA, the CDR3 is TGTGCCAGCAGTTACGACAGGACTTTAAACACCATATATTTT. Translation gives CASSYDRTLNTIYF.